This T cell receptor beta chain originates from a study of T cell changes during pregnancy in multiple sclerosis. The assay was immunoSEQ multiplex PCR, and TCRdb's table has in-frame clones only and misses some. This table holds 80,000 to 100,000 clones, 90% to 95% found once. The sequencing used peripheral blood, collected after pregnancy. The origin of this receptor is a female donor in good health, enrolled as a control in a pregnancy study.

This chain's CDR3 is CASSPSGWKTQYF. The CDR3 nucleotides read TGTGCCAGCAGCCCAAGCGGGTGGAAGACCCAGTACTTC. This chain uses TRBV21-1 with TRBJ2-5; the table's D gene call, TRBD2, was not cross checked with the DNA. TRBV21-1 is annotated as a pseudogene. CDR3 length: 13 amino acids.